This TCR beta chain was captured by sequencing in a study of OX40 agonist ivuxolimab in advanced cancers. Regarding the complete study: Ivuxolimab was a fully human IgG2 agonistic monoclonal antibody targeting the costimulatory receptor OX40 (CD134). Intravenous ivuxolimab was administered to patients every 2 weeks at six dose levels: 0.01, 0.1, 0.3, 1.5, 3 and 10 mg/kg. Of the approximately 50 dose-escalation patients, hepatocellular carcinoma was present in about 20, melanoma in approximately 15, renal cell carcinoma in 9 and head and neck cancer in 9. In the dose-escalation cohort, 82.7% of patients were male, and the mean age was around 60 years, with a range of about 23 to 80. Patients were allowed to have had prior anti-PD-1, anti-PD-L1 or anti-CTLA-4 therapy, and 30% to 40% of the dose-escalation patients had been treated with checkpoint inhibitors. Partial responses occurred in three dose-escalation patients, of whom one had hepatocellular carcinoma and two had cutaneous melanoma. Peripheral TCRbeta sequencing aimed to test whether ivuxolimab altered TCR sequence diversity and caused clonal T-cell expansion. The monotherapy dose-escalation portion (N of about 50 patients) of the phase I ivuxolimab trial is reported in the paper.

For sequencing of the TCRbeta CDR3 region, genomic DNA was extracted from the sorted cells. The immunoSEQ Assay was used to sequence the TCRbeta CDR3 regions. Held by TCRdb, this immuneACCESS table contains in-frame sequences only and omits some clones. Under half of the omission traces to an unresolved V gene where checked; the cause of the rest is unknown. The sample table lists 75,000 to 100,000 clones, over 75% of them with a count of one. The ten most abundant clones make up approximately 0.32% of the sample. On this clone: Its antigen is not yet known. There are no base qualities to consult, and no much larger clone falls within one base.

The CDR3 runs 11 amino acids, cysteine and phenylalanine included. This entry keeps only the CDR3 DNA: 33 bases, framed from base 1. CDR1 DFQATT and CDR2 SNEGSKA were looked up in the germline V gene (reference sequence). V was cut back by 3 bases and J by 7 bases, leaving a gap of 8 bases between them. On the study overall, not on this receptor specifically: In the 0.1-3.0 mg/kg groups, partial responders were among the patients with the lowest normalized peripheral clonal expansion, particularly in CD8+ T cells. Antigen specificity was not determined for the clonally expanded peripheral T cells. After ivuxolimab, expanded clones were on average more numerous among CD8+ T cells than among CD4+ T cells. At doses from 0.1 to 3.0 mg/kg, clonal expansion was seen in both CD4+ and CD8+ blood T cells between baseline and week 6. Low levels of normalized T-cell clonal expansion were also seen in some nonresponding patients.

Patients with autoimmune disease history or receiving systemic immunosuppression were excluded from the trial. Peripheral blood for TCR sequencing was collected from all dose cohorts at baseline, on cycle 4 day 1, and on cycle 7 day 1. The samples were taken from a phase I, first-in-human, multicenter, open-label dose-escalation trial of ivuxolimab. The trial enrolled adults with locally advanced or metastatic head and neck squamous cell, hepatocellular, melanoma or renal cell carcinoma. Before TCR sequencing, CD4+ T cells and CD8+ T cells from peripheral blood were sorted into separate populations.

This material consisted of CD4+ or CD8+ T cells sorted from blood, taken in a trial of the OX40 agonist ivuxolimab. The rearranged chain carries TRBV20-1 and TRBJ2-3, with the D gene too uncertain to name. The source is an adult with an advanced solid tumor such as melanoma, head and neck, liver or kidney cancer. The CDR3 protein sequence reads: CSASAGYTQYF. The bases read TGCAGTGCTAGTGCCGGATATACGCAGTATTTT.